These 12 T cell receptor beta chains were all obtained from the same sample, sequenced in a study of technical replicates of blood from several donors. Clones were read by immunoSEQ multiplex PCR, and TCRdb kept only the in-frame ones, dropping some. The table records around 84,000 clones, more than 80% of them present only once. The specimen sequenced was T cells isolated from PBMCs. The receptors shown here come from a human donor in good health.

This chain joins TRBV9 and TRBJ2-1; a weak D match, TRBD2 (6 bases). Trimming pared 3 bases from V and 8 bases from J, leaving 18 bases between. Germline V lookup: CDR1 SGDLS, CDR2 YYNGEE. The length of the CDR3 is 15 residues. In nucleotides, the CDR3 is TGTGCCAGCAGCGAAGGCGGGACCCTTAGCTATGAGCAGTTCTTC. Its translation: CASSEGGTLSYEQFF.

This chain connects TRBV28 to TRBJ2-2; the D gene is possibly TRBD2 (5 bases). CDR3 length: 16 amino acids. From germline, CDR1 is MDHEN and CDR2 SYDVKM. The germline V and J ends were trimmed by 7 bases and 0 bases, with 15 bases remaining between them. The CDR3 is CASTIFFGTNTGELFF. CDR3 DNA: TGTGCCAGCACCATCTTTTTCGGGACGAACACCGGGGAGCTGTTTTTT.

Judged by abundance, this clone is medium-sized (0.01 to 0.1%). The V call is TRBV4-1, the J call TRBJ2-1; unclear D gene. Per germline, CDR1 MGHRA and CDR2 YSYEKL. V was clipped by 0 bases and J by 6 bases, with 6 bases between them. CDR3 length equals 13 residues. The CDR3 DNA reads TGCGCCAGCAGCCAAGATTCCGGCAATGAGCAGTTCTTC. It specifies CASSQDSGNEQFF.

This clone was observed a handful of times. This rearrangement joins TRBV5-6 to TRBJ1-1; TRBD1 aligns across 10 bases. There are 15 residues in the CDR3. Trimming removed 1 base from V and 3 bases from J; junction bases left unmatched: 3. CDR1 and CDR2 (germline): SGHDT, YYEEEE. DNA for the CDR3: TGTGCCAGCAGCTTGTTCGGGACAGGGGACACTGAAGCTTTCTTT. Residues: CASSLFGTGDTEAFF.

The V call is TRBV7-9, the J call TRBJ2-3; the D is unclear. The CDR3 has 16 residues. Trimming stripped 5 bases from V and 0 bases from J, with 15 bases between. The germline V gene has CDR1 SEHNR and CDR2 FQNEAQ (reference sequence). CDR3 sequence reads: CASSPLGSLSTDTQYF. CDR3 bases: TGTGCCAGCAGCCCCCTGGGTAGCCTTAGCACAGATACGCAGTATTTT. Full variable domain (outside the CDR3, taken from reference TRBV7-9 and TRBJ2-3): DTGVSQNPRHKITKRGQNVTFRCDPISEHNRLYWYRQTLGQGPEFLTYFQNEAQLEKSRLLSDRFSAERPKGSFSTLEIQRTEQGDSAMYLCASSPLGSLSTDTQYFGPGTRLTVL.

The chain carries TRBV11-1 and TRBJ2-5; 8 bases line up with TRBD2. This CDR3 spans 16 amino acids. Germline trimming cut 4 bases from V and 5 bases from J; bases unmatched to any gene: 12. CDR1 is SGHAT, CDR2 FQDESV, per germline (reference sequence). CDR3 region: CASSSWSGGGLETQYF. As DNA, the CDR3 is TGTGCCAGCAGCTCTTGGTCTGGCGGGGGGCTGGAGACCCAGTACTTC.

This clone has a handful of counts. The rearrangement uses TRBV28 and TRBJ1-5; no firm D call. This CDR3 is built from 11 residues. V gave up 5 bases and J gave up 5 bases, with 4 bases separating them. The germline V gene encodes CDR1 MDHEN and CDR2 SYDVKM. CDR3 region: CASSRDQPQHF. CDR3 DNA: TGTGCCAGCAGTCGGGATCAGCCCCAGCATTTT. The complete variable domain, with remaining parts taken from reference TRBV28 and TRBJ1-5, reads DVKVTQSSRYLVKRTGEKVFLECVQDMDHENMFWYRQDPGLGLRLIYFSYDVKMKEKGDIPEGYSVSREKKERFSLILESASTNQTSMYLCASSRDQPQHFGDGTRLSIL.

The genes are TRBV9 and TRBJ2-1; maybe TRBD2 (6 bases). The V end was cut by 3 bases, the J end by 0 bases, with 13 bases between. The CDR3 has 16 amino acids. Germline-derived CDR1 and CDR2 are SGDLS and YYNGEE. CDR3 loop: CASSAGLSISYNEQFF. In DNA, the CDR3 is TGTGCCAGCAGCGCAGGACTAAGCATCTCCTACAATGAGCAGTTCTTC.

V gene TRBV5-6 combines with J gene TRBJ1-5; TRBD1 matches at 10 bases. V was clipped by 0 bases and J by 6 bases; unmatched bases: 0. This CDR3 region has 14 residues. In germline, CDR1 is SGHDT, CDR2 YYEEEE. The CDR3 sequence: CASSLGTGGQPQHF. In DNA form, the CDR3 reads TGTGCCAGCAGCTTGGGGACAGGGGGTCAGCCCCAGCATTTT.

V and J are TRBV10-3 and TRBJ2-1; D is perhaps TRBD1 (5 bases). The V end was cut by 8 bases, the J end by 7 bases, with 12 bases between. The CDR3 has 12 amino acids. CDR1 is ENHRY, CDR2 SYGVKD, per germline. DNA for the CDR3: TGTGCCATCGGGGCCCTAGTAAATGAGCAGTTCTTC. Translation: CAIGALVNEQFF.

The rearrangement joins TRBV2 to TRBJ1-5; D ambiguous. The V end lost 6 bases, the J end lost 3 bases, and 18 bases lay between the germline ends. The CDR3 has 16 residues. Germline CDR1 reads SNHLY; CDR2 reads FYNNEI. The CDR3 coding sequence is TGTGCCAGCAGCCCGGGAATAGTGGAAGTCAATCAGCCCCAGCATTTT. Its protein product is CASSPGIVEVNQPQHF.

This clone turned up a few times. The chain couples TRBV11-2 to TRBJ1-3; the D gene is possibly TRBD1 (5 bases). V shed 6 bases and J shed 2 bases, with 11 bases lying between them. From germline, CDR1 is SGHAT and CDR2 FQNNGV. The CDR3 spans 14 residues. The CDR3 here is CASRGGAPGNTIYF. CDR3 coding DNA: TGTGCCAGCAGGGGGGGTGCGCCTGGAAACACCATATATTTT.